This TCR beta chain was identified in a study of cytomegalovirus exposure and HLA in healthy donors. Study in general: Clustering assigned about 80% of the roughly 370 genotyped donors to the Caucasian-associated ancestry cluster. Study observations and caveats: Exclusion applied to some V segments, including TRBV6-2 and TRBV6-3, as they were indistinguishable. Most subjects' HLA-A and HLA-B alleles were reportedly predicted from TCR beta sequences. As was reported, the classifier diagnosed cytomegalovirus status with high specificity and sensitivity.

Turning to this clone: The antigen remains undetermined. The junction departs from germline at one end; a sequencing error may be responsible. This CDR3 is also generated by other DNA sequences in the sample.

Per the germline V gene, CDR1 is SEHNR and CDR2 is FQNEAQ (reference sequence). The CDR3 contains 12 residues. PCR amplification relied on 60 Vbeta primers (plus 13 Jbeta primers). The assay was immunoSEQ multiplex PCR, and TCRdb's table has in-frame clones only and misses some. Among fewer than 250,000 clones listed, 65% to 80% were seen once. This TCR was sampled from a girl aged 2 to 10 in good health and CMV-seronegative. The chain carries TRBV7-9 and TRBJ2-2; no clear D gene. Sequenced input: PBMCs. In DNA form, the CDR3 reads TGTTCCAGCAGCTTTAGTACCGGGGAGCTGTTTTTT. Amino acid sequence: CSSSFSTGELFF.